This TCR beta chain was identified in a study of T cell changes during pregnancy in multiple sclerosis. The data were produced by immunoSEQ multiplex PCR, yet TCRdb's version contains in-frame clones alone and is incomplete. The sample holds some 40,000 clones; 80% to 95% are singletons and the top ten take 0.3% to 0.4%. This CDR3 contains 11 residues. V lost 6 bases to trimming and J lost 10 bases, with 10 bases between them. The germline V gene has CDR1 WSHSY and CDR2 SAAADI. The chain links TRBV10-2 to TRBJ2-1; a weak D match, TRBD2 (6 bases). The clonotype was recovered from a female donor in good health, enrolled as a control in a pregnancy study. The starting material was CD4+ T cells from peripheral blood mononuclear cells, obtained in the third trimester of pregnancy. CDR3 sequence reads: CASRLADEQFF. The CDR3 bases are TGCGCCAGCAGGTTAGCGGACGAGCAGTTCTTC.